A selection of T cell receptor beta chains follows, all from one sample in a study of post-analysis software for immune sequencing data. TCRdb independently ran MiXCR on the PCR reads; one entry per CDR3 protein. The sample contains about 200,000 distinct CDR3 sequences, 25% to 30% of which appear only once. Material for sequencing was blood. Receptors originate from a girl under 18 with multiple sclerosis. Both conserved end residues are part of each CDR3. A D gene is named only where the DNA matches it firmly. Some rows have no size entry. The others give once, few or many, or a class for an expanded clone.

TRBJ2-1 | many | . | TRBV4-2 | CASSQDGSYNEQFF | TGTGCCAGCAGCCAAGATGGTTCCTACAATGAGCAGTTCTTC
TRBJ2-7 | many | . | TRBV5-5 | CASSWSLLRDSYEQYF | TGTGCCAGCAGCTGGTCGTTGTTGCGGGACTCCTACGAGCAGTACTTC
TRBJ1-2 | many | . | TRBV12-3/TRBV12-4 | CASSSTAPYGYTF | TGTGCCAGCAGCTCGACAGCTCCTTATGGCTACACCTTC
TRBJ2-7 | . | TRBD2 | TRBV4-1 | CASSHSGGAYNEQYF | TGCGCCAGCAGCCATAGCGGGGGGGCCTACAATGAGCAGTACTTC
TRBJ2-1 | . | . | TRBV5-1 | CASRTAKGPLSYNEQFF | TGCGCCAGCAGAACTGCTAAGGGGCCCCTGTCCTACAATGAGCAGTTCTTC
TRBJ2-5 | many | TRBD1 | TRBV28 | CASSPGDSQETQYF | TGTGCCAGCAGTCCAGGGGACAGCCAAGAGACCCAGTACTTC
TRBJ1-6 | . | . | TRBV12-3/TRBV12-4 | CASSVQGYNSPLHF | TGTGCCAGCAGTGTCCAGGGTTATAATTCACCCCTCCACTTT
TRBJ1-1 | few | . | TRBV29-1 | CSSALRTMNTEAFF | TGCAGCTCTGCTCTACGTACTATGAACACTGAAGCTTTCTTT
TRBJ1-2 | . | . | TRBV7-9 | CASQRDTF | TGTGCCAGCCAACGGGACACCTTC
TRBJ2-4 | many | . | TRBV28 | CASRYKNIQYF | TGTGCCAGCAGGTACAAAAACATTCAGTACTTC
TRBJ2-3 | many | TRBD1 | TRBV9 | CASSADRGLGDTQYF | TGTGCCAGCAGCGCGGACAGGGGGCTGGGGGATACGCAGTATTTT
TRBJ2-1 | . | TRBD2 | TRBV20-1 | CSAQGLAGGLGNEQFF | TGCAGTGCCCAAGGGCTAGCGGGAGGGTTGGGGAATGAGCAGTTCTTC
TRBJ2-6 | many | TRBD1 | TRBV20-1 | CSARDWGDRALSSGANVLTF | TGCAGTGCTAGAGATTGGGGGGACAGGGCGCTTAGCTCTGGGGCCAACGTCCTGACTTTC
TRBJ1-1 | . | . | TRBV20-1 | CSARGLGGGEAFF | TGCAGTGCTAGAGGACTGGGAGGGGGTGAAGCTTTCTTT
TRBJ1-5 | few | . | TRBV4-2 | CASSQEVRFSNQPQHF | TGTGCCAGCAGCCAAGAAGTCAGATTTAGCAATCAGCCCCAGCATTTT
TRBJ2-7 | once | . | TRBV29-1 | CSVWDGSLTYEQYF | TGCAGCGTATGGGACGGGAGCTTAACCTACGAGCAGTACTTC
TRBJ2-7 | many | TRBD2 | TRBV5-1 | CASSLALAGGPYEQYF | TGCGCCAGCAGCTTGGCCCTAGCGGGAGGCCCCTACGAGCAGTACTTC
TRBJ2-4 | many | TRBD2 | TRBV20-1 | CSARAERGGDIQYF | TGCAGTGCTAGAGCGGAGCGGGGGGGCGACATTCAGTACTTC
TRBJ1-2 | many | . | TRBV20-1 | CSAVRPNGNGYTF | TGCAGTGCTGTGAGGCCCAATGGGAATGGCTACACCTTC
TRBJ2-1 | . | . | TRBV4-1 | CASSQRPDEQFF | TGCGCCAGCAGCCAACGACCCGATGAGCAGTTCTTC
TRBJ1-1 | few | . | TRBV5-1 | CASSLEDWTEAFF | TGCGCCAGCAGCTTGGAGGACTGGACTGAAGCTTTCTTT
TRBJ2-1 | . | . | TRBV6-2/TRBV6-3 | CASSARGLMYNEQFF | TGTGCCAGCAGTGCGAGGGGCCTGATGTACAATGAGCAGTTCTTC
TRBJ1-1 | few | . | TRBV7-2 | CATFDTTLPEAFF | TGTGCCACCTTCGACACCACCCTTCCTGAAGCTTTCTTT
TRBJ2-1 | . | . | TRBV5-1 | CASSPKRTGLGAGGQFLNNEQFF | TGCGCCAGCAGCCCAAAAAGGACAGGGTTAGGAGCGGGAGGCCAATTCCTCAACAATGAGCAGTTCTTC
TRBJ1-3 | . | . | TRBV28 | CASSLPGAGNAIYF | TGTGCCAGCAGTCTCCCGGGCGCGGGAAACGCCATATATTTT
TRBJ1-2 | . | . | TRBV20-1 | CSASWPYGYTF | TGCAGTGCTAGCTGGCCCTATGGCTACACCTTC
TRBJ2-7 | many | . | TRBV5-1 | CASSVTPGPYEQYF | TGCGCCAGCAGCGTGACCCCCGGGCCTTACGAGCAGTACTTC
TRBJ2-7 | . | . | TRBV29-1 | CSVVHAHRGSYEQYF | TGCAGCGTTGTTCATGCACACCGAGGGTCCTACGAGCAGTACTTC
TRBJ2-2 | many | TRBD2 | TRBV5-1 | CASSFGLADTGELFF | TGCGCCAGCAGCTTCGGACTAGCGGACACCGGGGAGCTGTTTTTT
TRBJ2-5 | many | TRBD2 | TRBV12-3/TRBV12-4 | CASSLGSSGGQKTQYF | TGTGCCAGCAGTTTAGGTAGTAGCGGGGGCCAGAAGACCCAGTACTTC
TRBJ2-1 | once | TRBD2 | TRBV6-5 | CASMVGRTGGLDEQFF | TGTGCCAGCATGGTCGGACGAACGGGAGGGCTTGATGAGCAGTTCTTC
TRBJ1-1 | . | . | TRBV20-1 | CSARGSGWDTEAFF | TGCAGTGCTAGAGGATCGGGCTGGGACACTGAAGCTTTCTTT